These 3 T cell receptor beta chains were all obtained from the same sample, sequenced in a study of T cells in Graves' hyperthyroidism and ophthalmopathy. There were TCR beta CDR3 regions amplified from RNA transcripts. First-round RT-PCR targeting the TCR CDR3 was performed with the HTBI primer set. TCRdb re-derived calls from the multiplex PCR reads in MiXCR, one entry per CDR3 protein. The repertoire includes around 400,000 distinct CDR3 sequences, roughly an eighth of them detected once, and around a tenth sits in the top ten. Material for sequencing was blood. Receptor source: a woman in her late teens or twenties with Graves' hyperthyroidism.

Comment on this clonotype: Given a much more abundant clone one base away, this may be a read error. The J gene is TRBJ1-1, the V gene TRBV7-2; no definite D call. The germline V gene encodes CDR1 SGHTA and CDR2 FQGNSA. V lost 5 bases and J lost 5, with 12 bases in between. This CDR3 contains 13 residues. The CDR3 DNA is TGTGCCAGCAGCCCCATTGCGTTAACTGAAGCTTTCTTT. Its translation: CASSPIALTEAFF.

The table lists this clonotype with many counts. The chain has TRBV19 and TRBJ1-5; D not certain. CDR3 length: 17 residues. Germline-derived CDR1 and CDR2 are LNHDA and SQIVND (reference sequence). Trimming took off 4 bases at V and 4 bases at J, with 20 bases between the two ends. CDR3 residues: CASSTEGLWGLNQPQHF. CDR3 in DNA: TGTGCCAGTAGTACGGAAGGTCTATGGGGTTTGAATCAGCCCCAGCATTTT.

The rearrangement links TRBV2 to TRBJ2-1; 7 bases align to TRBD2. The CDR3 loop spans 15 amino acids. V was clipped by 6 bases and J by 3 bases; unmatched bases: 8. CDR1 is SNHLY and CDR2 is FYNNEI in the germline V gene. CDR3 bases: TGTGCCAGCAGCATCCGACTAGCATACTACAATGAGCAGTTCTTC. Translating gives CASSIRLAYYNEQFF.